Presented here are 18 T cell receptor beta chains from one specimen sequenced in a study of CD8 T cells in Susac syndrome. The authors reverse transcribed about 0.5 to 1 ug RNA with random hexamers. TCRdb re-called the immunoSEQ multiplex PCR reads through MiXCR, storing one row per CDR3 protein. This sample has nearly 70,000 distinct CDR3 sequences, with about 95% found just once. Sample: CD8+ T cells from PBMCs. These receptors originate from a human donor in good health.

The rearrangement joins TRBV3-1 to TRBJ2-7; tentative D call: TRBD2 (6 bases). The CDR3 length is 15 residues. The germline V gene encodes CDR1 LGHDT and CDR2 YNNKEL (reference sequence). V was pared by 4 bases and J by 3 bases, with 16 bases between. The CDR3 loop reads CASSRPSRGFYEQYF. The CDR3 DNA reads as TGTGCCAGCAGCCGCCCCTCGCGGGGATTCTACGAGCAGTACTTC.

The V call is TRBV30, the J call TRBJ2-2; D might be TRBD1 or TRBD2, each matching 5 bases. The CDR3 consists of 14 residues. The V end was cut by 3 bases, the J end by 2 bases, with 10 bases between. Germline CDR1 GTSNPN, CDR2 SVGIG (reference sequence). In DNA form, the CDR3 reads TGTGCCTGGAGAGAGGGGACCAACACCGGGGAGCTGTTTTTT. It specifies CAWREGTNTGELFF.

The V and J genes are TRBV9 and TRBJ2-2, with 9 bases identical to TRBD2. After removal of 0 bases from V and 7 bases from J, the junction contained 10 bases not matched to a gene. This CDR3 comprises 17 residues. Per germline, CDR1 SGDLS and CDR2 YYNGEE. CDR3 in amino acids: CASSVVERGDRNGELFF. The DNA of the CDR3 is TGTGCCAGCAGCGTAGTCGAGCGGGGGGACCGAAACGGGGAGCTGTTTTTT.

The V call is TRBV28, the J call TRBJ2-3, with 8 bases fitting TRBD1. Germline values: CDR1 MDHEN, CDR2 SYDVKM. After removal of 5 bases from V and 6 bases from J, the junction contained 7 bases not matched to a gene. This CDR3 spans 14 amino acids. The chain's CDR3 is CASSLGTGWDTQYF. The CDR3 DNA reads TGTGCCAGCAGTCTCGGGACAGGCTGGGATACGCAGTATTTT.

V usage is TRBV5-1 and J usage is TRBJ1-1; D gene uncertain. V lost 3 bases and J lost 5, with 14 bases in between. There are 14 residues in the CDR3. Germline V gives CDR1 SGHRS, CDR2 YFSETQ. The CDR3 DNA follows: TGCGCCAGCAGCTGGGGAGGGTTGGATACTGAAGCTTTCTTT. This sequence encodes CASSWGGLDTEAFF.

The J gene is TRBJ1-2, the V gene TRBV20-1, with no clear D. CDR1 and CDR2 from the germline V gene are DFQATT and SNEGSKA (reference sequence). The CDR3 has 13 amino acids. With 5 bases removed from V and 1 base from J, the gap between germline ends came to 11 bases. Written as DNA, the CDR3 is TGCAGTGCTGCGGACGCCATTAACTATGGCTACACCTTC. It yields the protein CSAADAINYGYTF.

This rearrangement joins TRBV5-1 to TRBJ2-1, with D tentatively TRBD2 (6 bases). Germline loops: CDR1 SGHRS, CDR2 YFSETQ. Trimming pared 1 base from V and 2 bases from J, leaving 16 bases between. The CDR3 loop spans 17 amino acids. The CDR3 here is CASSLWGGGVAYNEQFF. The CDR3, as DNA: TGCGCCAGCAGCTTGTGGGGTGGCGGGGTCGCCTACAATGAGCAGTTCTTC.

This clonotype was seen once. The chain recombines TRBV27 with TRBJ2-1; either TRBD1 or TRBD2 may supply D (6 bases each). The CDR3 runs 16 residues. Germline values: CDR1 MNHEY, CDR2 SMNVEV (reference sequence). V dropped 4 bases and J dropped 3 bases, with 16 bases sitting between them. CDR3 sequence: CASSWSRGLHYNEQFF. The CDR3 DNA sequence: TGTGCCAGCAGTTGGTCCCGGGGGCTCCACTACAATGAGCAGTTCTTC.

V and J are TRBV9 and TRBJ2-1; the match to TRBD2 covers 7 bases. V was clipped by 3 bases and J by 8 bases; unmatched bases: 14. The CDR3 sequence is 16 residues long. Per germline, CDR1 SGDLS and CDR2 YYNGEE. The CDR3, as DNA: TGTGCCAGCAGCGCGAGACTAGCTCCTCCTCTGGATGAGCAGTTCTTC. It yields the protein CASSARLAPPLDEQFF.

This clonotype was detected only once. The rearrangement links TRBV7-9 to TRBJ2-7; D ambiguous. The germline gives CDR1 SEHNR, CDR2 FQNEAQ (reference sequence). Between the trimmed V and J ends, which lost 1 base and 2 bases, there was a span of 9 bases. The CDR3 is 14 amino acids. The CDR3: CASSLDGYPYEQYF. The CDR3 nucleotides are TGTGCCAGCAGCTTAGATGGCTATCCCTACGAGCAGTACTTC.

The rearrangement uses TRBV6-5 and TRBJ2-2; weak D call: TRBD1 (6 bases). Germline CDR1 MNHEY, CDR2 SVGAGI. This CDR3 contains 15 residues. Trimming cost V 0 bases and J 6 bases, with 11 bases left between them. The DNA of the CDR3 is TGTGCCAGCAGTTACTCGTCCAGGGGACCCGGGGAGCTGTTTTTT. It encodes CASSYSSRGPGELFF.

The chain carries TRBV6-1 and TRBJ1-1; D uncertain. Trimming removed 3 bases at V and 2 bases at J, with 10 bases between. From germline, CDR1 is MNHNS and CDR2 SASEGT. This CDR3 has 14 residues. DNA for the CDR3: TGTGCCAGCAGTGATTCCGTTTTTAACACTGAAGCTTTCTTT. This encodes CASSDSVFNTEAFF.

V is TRBV28 and J is TRBJ2-1; 11 bases line up with TRBD1. Germline V lookup: CDR1 MDHEN, CDR2 SYDVKM. J gave up 7 bases and V 5 bases, and 10 bases lay outside the gene matches. CDR3 length equals 16 residues. CDR3 in DNA: TGTGCCAGCAGTCAACAAGGACAGGGGGCCTTAAATGAGCAGTTCTTC. This sequence encodes CASSQQGQGALNEQFF.

The CDR3 is CASSLLSGTVNTEAFF. The CDR3 DNA reads as TGTGCCAGCAGCCTCCTATCCGGGACGGTGAACACTGAAGCTTTCTTT. V and J are TRBV7-9 and TRBJ1-1; tentative D call: TRBD1 (5 bases). The CDR3 is 16 residues long. The germline gives CDR1 SEHNR, CDR2 FQNEAQ (reference sequence). V was cut by 5 bases and J by 0 bases, with 16 bases left in between. Complete variable domain (other parts from reference TRBV7-9 and TRBJ1-1): DTGVSQNPRHKITKRGQNVTFRCDPISEHNRLYWYRQTLGQGPEFLTYFQNEAQLEKSRLLSDRFSAERPKGSFSTLEIQRTEQGDSAMYLCASSLLSGTVNTEAFFGQGTRLTVV.

This chain connects TRBV19 to TRBJ1-1; maybe TRBD1 (5 bases). Germline lookup yields CDR1 LNHDA and CDR2 SQIVND (reference sequence). This CDR3 has 14 amino acids. V was trimmed by 1 base and J by 5 bases, leaving 11 bases between them. This CDR3 reads CASSIGQEGTEAFF. CDR3 DNA: TGTGCCAGTAGTATAGGGCAGGAGGGGACTGAAGCTTTCTTT.

Details on this clonotype: Compared with germline, one end of the junction differs, possibly owing to a read error. The chain links TRBV9 to TRBJ2-1, with D perhaps TRBD1 or TRBD2 (6 bases each). The germline V gene encodes CDR1 SGDLS and CDR2 YYNGEE. The CDR3 spans 11 residues. CDR3 loop: CASSSNRGQTF. As DNA, the CDR3 is TGTGCCAGCAGCTCCAACCGGGGGCAGACCTTC.

This clonotype was counted once. The chain carries TRBV4-1 and TRBJ2-2, with no clear D. The CDR3 contains 15 residues. Looked up from germline, CDR1 is MGHRA and CDR2 is YSYEKL. Deletions cut 3 bases from V and 4 bases from J, with 12 bases between. The CDR3 spells CASSHPESSTGELFF. CDR3 nucleotides: TGCGCCAGCAGCCACCCTGAATCAAGCACCGGGGAGCTGTTTTTT.

The chain has TRBV5-8 and TRBJ1-6, with unresolved D. CDR3 size: 16 residues. Trimming took 2 bases from V and 6 from J, leaving 15 bases between them. Germline assignment: CDR1 SGHTS and CDR2 YDEGEE. DNA of the CDR3: TGTGCCAGCAGCTTCAGTAGGCAGGAGGTTAATTCACCCCTCCACTTT. The encoded protein is CASSFSRQEVNSPLHF.